Below are 18 T cell receptor beta chains sequenced from a single sample in a study of cytomegalovirus exposure and HLA in healthy donors. The PCR made use of 60 Vbeta and 13 Jbeta primers. Method: immunoSEQ multiplex PCR; TCRdb's copy keeps in-frame clones and lacks some. The sample has fewer than 40,000 clones; the top ten hold approximately 2%. Sequenced: PBMCs. These receptors originate from a woman aged 40 to 49 in good health and CMV-seropositive.

V is TRBV10-2 and J is TRBJ1-1; possibly TRBD1 for D (6 bases). V lost 7 bases and J 7 bases, leaving 10 bases between the germline ends. Germline values: CDR1 WSHSY, CDR2 SAAADI. The length of the CDR3 is 11 residues. CDR3 loop: CASNQGFEAFF. The CDR3 DNA reads TGCGCCAGCAATCAGGGGTTTGAAGCTTTCTTT.

V is TRBV7-2 and J is TRBJ2-7; 11 bases agree with TRBD2. Unmatched junction bases numbered 4, after V lost 1 base and J lost 2 bases. This CDR3 has 16 amino acids. Germline assignment: CDR1 SGHTA and CDR2 FQGNSA. CDR3 nucleotide sequence: TGTGCCAGCAGCTTAGTAGGTAGCGGGAGGGCCTACGAGCAGTACTTC. Translating gives CASSLVGSGRAYEQYF.

V gene TRBV5-1 combines with J gene TRBJ2-5; 11 bases agree with TRBD2. V trimming: 0 bases; J trimming: 5 bases; junction bases outside the gene matches: 3. This CDR3 is 15 amino acids long. Germline V CDR1 and CDR2: SGHRS, YFSETQ. CDR3 DNA: TGCGCCAGCAGCTTGGTGTTAGCGGGGGGGGAGACCCAGTACTTC. Translated, it gives CASSLVLAGGETQYF.

The V call is TRBV4-1, the J call TRBJ1-5; 8 bases fit TRBD1. CDR3 length equals 14 residues. V lost 0 bases and J lost 9; bases outside the gene matches: 4. Germline CDR1 and CDR2: MGHRA and YSYEKL. The CDR3, as DNA: TGCGCCAGCAGCCAAGAAGGGGACAGGAGGCCCCAGCATTTT. As protein: CASSQEGDRRPQHF.

The DNA for the CDR3 is TGTGCCAGCAGCCGCGGGACAGGGGGCTTGAACACTGAAGCTTTCTTT. This codes for CASSRGTGGLNTEAFF. J is TRBJ1-1 and V is TRBV11-1; 12 bases align to TRBD1. The CDR3 is 16 residues long. The V gene's germline CDR1 is SGHAT and CDR2 FQDESV (reference sequence). Trimming took 5 bases from V and 0 from J; bases not matched to a gene: 4.

DNA for the CDR3: TGCAGCGTTGTAGGGGGGGCTGGAACTGAAGCTTTCTTT. Encoded protein: CSVVGGAGTEAFF. This chain uses TRBV29-1 with TRBJ1-1; D possibly corresponds to TRBD1 (6 bases). Germline CDR1 is SQVTM and CDR2 is ANQGSEA. The CDR3 has 13 residues. V lost 4 bases, J lost 5 bases, and 14 bases lay in between.

In DNA, the CDR3 is TGTGCCAGCAGCTTGTTGACAGGGAGGACTGAAGCTTTCTTT. This sequence encodes CASSLLTGRTEAFF. The rearrangement links TRBV13 to TRBJ1-1, with 7 positions matching TRBD1. V trimming: 3 bases; J trimming: 5 bases; junction bases outside the gene matches: 6. The CDR3 extends over 14 amino acids. The germline gives CDR1 PRHDT, CDR2 FYEKMQ (reference sequence). The full variable domain, completed using reference TRBV13 and TRBJ1-1, is AAGVIQSPRHLIKEKRETATLKCYPIPRHDTVYWYQQGPGQDPQFLISFYEKMQSDKGSIPDRFSAQQFSDYHSELNMSSLELGDSALYFCASSLLTGRTEAFFGQGTRLTVV.

The genes are TRBV4-1 and TRBJ1-2; D is possibly TRBD1 (5 bases). With 0 bases removed from V and 6 bases from J, the gap between germline ends came to 11 bases. This CDR3 has 14 residues. The germline V gene has CDR1 MGHRA and CDR2 YSYEKL. DNA for the CDR3: TGCGCCAGCAGCCAAGATGGGGGGTGGGATGGCTACACCTTC. It translates to CASSQDGGWDGYTF.

The chain is built from TRBV6-1 and TRBJ2-7; tentative D call: TRBD1 (6 bases). This CDR3 is 14 amino acids long. Trimming took 6 bases from V and 4 from J, leaving 16 bases between them. Per the germline V gene, CDR1 is MNHNS and CDR2 is SASEGT. CDR3 DNA: TGTGCCAGCAGATCATCGACAGGAAGATACGAGCAGTACTTC. It codes for CASRSSTGRYEQYF.

The V call is TRBV6-6, the J call TRBJ1-2; D is uncertain. Between the trimmed V and J ends, which lost 6 bases and 1 base, there was a span of 9 bases. Germline V CDR1 and CDR2: MNHNY, SVGAGI (reference sequence). The CDR3 has 13 residues. The CDR3 DNA follows: TGTGCCAGCAGCCCAATCGGTAACTATGGCTACACCTTC. Its translation is CASSPIGNYGYTF.

This chain uses TRBV7-9 with TRBJ2-2; TRBD2 is a possible D gene (7 bases). The V end lost 3 bases, the J end lost 1 base, and 15 bases lay between the germline ends. The CDR3 covers 17 residues. In germline, CDR1 is SEHNR, CDR2 FQNEAQ (reference sequence). The CDR3 bases are TGTGCCAGCAGCTTCAGGTCGGGGGGCTGGAACACCGGGGAGCTGTTTTTT. It yields the protein CASSFRSGGWNTGELFF.

The chain employs TRBV9 and TRBJ1-3; 8 bases are a match to TRBD1. The CDR3 length is 15 residues. Trimming removed 4 bases from V and 2 bases from J; junction bases left unmatched: 5. Germline-derived CDR1 and CDR2 are SGDLS and YYNGEE. CDR3 nucleotide sequence: TGTGCCAGCAGCCGGACGACAGGGGCTGGAAACACCATATATTTT. Protein product: CASSRTTGAGNTIYF.

This chain joins TRBV7-3 and TRBJ2-1; TRBD2 aligns across 10 bases. Trimming cost V 5 bases and J 13 bases; bases outside gene matches: 11. Germline V gene lookup returns CDR1 SGHTA and CDR2 FQGTGA. CDR3 length: 14 amino acids. The CDR3 bases are TGTGCCAGCAGCCTCGGACTAGCGGCGGAGTCTCAGTTCTTC. Amino acids: CASSLGLAAESQFF.

V and J are TRBV5-6 and TRBJ1-4, with D unclear. Germline V gives CDR1 SGHDT, CDR2 YYEEEE. Between the trimmed V and J ends, which lost 0 bases and 3 bases, there was a span of 9 bases. CDR3 size: 15 residues. CDR3 in amino acids: CASSLGLGANEKLFF. The CDR3 coding sequence is TGTGCCAGCAGCTTGGGCCTTGGAGCTAATGAAAAACTGTTTTTT.

V gene TRBV6-1 combines with J gene TRBJ2-7, with 7 bases identical to TRBD1. Germline loops: CDR1 MNHNS, CDR2 SASEGT. The CDR3 runs to 15 residues. With 0 bases clipped from V and 4 bases from J, the junction kept 6 bases outside the gene matches. Written as DNA, the CDR3 is TGTGCCAGCAGTGAAGCGGGGGCAGGGGGTTACGAGCAGTACTTC. This sequence encodes CASSEAGAGGYEQYF.

The chain carries TRBV4-1 and TRBJ2-2, with a weak D call TRBD1 (6 bases). V lost 3 bases, J lost 14 bases, and 13 bases lay in between. The V gene's germline CDR1 is MGHRA and CDR2 YSYEKL. CDR3 length: 12 residues. CDR3 bases: TGCGCCAGCAGCCAGGAGCAGGGGACCCTGTTTTTT. The encoded protein is CASSQEQGTLFF.

The gene calls are TRBV4-2 and TRBJ2-7; 7 bases are shared with TRBD2. The CDR3 is made up of 15 amino acids. Losses at the gene ends were 0 bases for V and 4 bases for J; bases not matched to a gene: 6. From germline, CDR1 is LGHNA and CDR2 YNFKEQ. DNA for the CDR3: TGTGCCAGCAGCCAAGAAGAGACTAGCTCGTACGAGCAGTACTTC. Encoded protein: CASSQEETSSYEQYF.

Of note for this clone: One end of the junction fails to match germline, which may point to a read error. CDR3: CSVEGMGTSWGYSF. As DNA, the CDR3 is TGCAGCGTTGAAGGAATGGGGACATCGTGGGGCTACTCCTTC. The chain has TRBV29-1 and TRBJ1-2, with D perhaps matching TRBD1 (6 bases). CDR1 is SQVTM, CDR2 ANQGSEA, per germline. CDR3 size: 14 residues.